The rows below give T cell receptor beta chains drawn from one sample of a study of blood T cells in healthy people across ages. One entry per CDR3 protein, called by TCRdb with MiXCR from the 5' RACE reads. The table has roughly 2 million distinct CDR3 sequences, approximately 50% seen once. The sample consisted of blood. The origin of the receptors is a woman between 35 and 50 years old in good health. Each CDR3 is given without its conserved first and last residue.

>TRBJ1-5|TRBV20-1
SASPVPGVNQPQH
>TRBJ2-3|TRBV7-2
ASSLGGGVFTDTQY
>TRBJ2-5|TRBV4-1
ASSQDPSTGDSETQY
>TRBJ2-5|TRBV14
ASSQETSGSDQETQY
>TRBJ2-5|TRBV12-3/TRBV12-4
ASSGLAGPRETQY
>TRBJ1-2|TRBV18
ASSPPGQGTGGYT
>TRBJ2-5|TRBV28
ASSLWSGGQLQETQY
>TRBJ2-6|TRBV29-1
SVGMTGSYSGANVLT
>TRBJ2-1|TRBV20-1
SARVSTGLGDEQF
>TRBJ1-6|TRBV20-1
SAPWGGNSPLH
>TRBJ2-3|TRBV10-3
AISTPPSTDTQY
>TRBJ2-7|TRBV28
ASKGTGIYEQY
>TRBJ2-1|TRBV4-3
ASSQAQVAWVRQETQF
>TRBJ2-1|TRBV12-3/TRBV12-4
ASFYRERGVNEQF
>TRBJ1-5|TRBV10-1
ASSEIQYSNQPQH
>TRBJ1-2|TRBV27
ASSGRALSNYGYT
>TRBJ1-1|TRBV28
ASSFRQREMNTEAF
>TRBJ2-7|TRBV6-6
ASSSNDISYEQY
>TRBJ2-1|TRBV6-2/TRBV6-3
ASSYSFLTSGAYNEQF
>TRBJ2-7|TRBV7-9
ASSGAGQLSYEQY
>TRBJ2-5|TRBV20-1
SAGDHQETQY
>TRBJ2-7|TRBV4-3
ASSQEGAPYEQY
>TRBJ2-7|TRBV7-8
ASSINRGWDEQY
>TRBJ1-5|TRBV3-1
ASSQHPGQPQH
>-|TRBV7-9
ASSIDIGIYEQY
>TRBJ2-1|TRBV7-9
ASTPSGSGGNEQF
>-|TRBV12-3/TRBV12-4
ASSPSLLAGGLLPETQY
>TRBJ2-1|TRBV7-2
ASSFFRGSSYNEQF
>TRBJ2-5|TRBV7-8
ASSPRTGVGNEQY
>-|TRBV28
ASSSRLAGDSEQY
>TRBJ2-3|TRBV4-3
ASSQERVSDTQY
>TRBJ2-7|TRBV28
ASRTSPEAEQY